In its sample, the clone carrying this T cell receptor beta chain was seen a few times. Antigen: not known. The CDR3 contains 16 residues. V shed 0 bases and J shed 7 bases, with 16 bases lying between them. The germline V gene encodes CDR1 LGHNA and CDR2 YNFKEQ. TCRdb processed the reads anew with MiXCR; each CDR3 protein has one entry. This table holds 700,000 to 850,000 distinct CDR3 sequences, about 33% found once. This record belongs to a study of T cell repertoires in cytomegalovirus infection. The chain recombines TRBV4-2 with TRBJ1-5; D ambiguous. This sample comprised cultured CD8+ T cells from PBMCs, obtained from culture after CMV antigen stimulation. This TCR was recovered from a human donor in good health (CMV status not recorded). Some clones in this sample may be carry-over from other donors' samples. The CDR3 loop is CASSQDPAFSGQPQHF. DNA of the CDR3: TGTGCCAGCAGCCAAGATCCGGCCTTCTCAGGCCAGCCCCAGCATTTT.